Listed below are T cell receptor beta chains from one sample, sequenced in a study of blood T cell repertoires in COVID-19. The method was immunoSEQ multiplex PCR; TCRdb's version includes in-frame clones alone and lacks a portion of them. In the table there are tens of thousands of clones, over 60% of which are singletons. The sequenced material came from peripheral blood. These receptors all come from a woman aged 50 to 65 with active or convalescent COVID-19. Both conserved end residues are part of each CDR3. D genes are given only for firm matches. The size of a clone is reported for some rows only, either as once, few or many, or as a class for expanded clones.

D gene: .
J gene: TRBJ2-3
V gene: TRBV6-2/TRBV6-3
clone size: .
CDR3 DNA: TGTGCCAGCAGTTGGACGACAGGAGATACGCAGTATTTT
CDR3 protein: CASSWTTGDTQYF

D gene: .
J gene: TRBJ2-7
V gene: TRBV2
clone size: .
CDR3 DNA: TGTGCCATTAACGCGGACTACGAGCAGTACTTC
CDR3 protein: CAINADYEQYF

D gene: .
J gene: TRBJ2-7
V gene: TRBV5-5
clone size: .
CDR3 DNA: TGTGCCAGCAGCCGGTTCGGGAACGAGCAGTACTTC
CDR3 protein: CASSRFGNEQYF

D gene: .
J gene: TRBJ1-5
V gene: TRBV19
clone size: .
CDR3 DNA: TGTGCCAGTACCACACAGGGAGGCAATCAGCCCCAGCATTTT
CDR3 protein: CASTTQGGNQPQHF

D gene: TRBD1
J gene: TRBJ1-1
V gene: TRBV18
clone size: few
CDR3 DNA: TGTGCCAGCTCACCACGGACAGGTCGAGGCACTGAAGCTTTCTTT
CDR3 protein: CASSPRTGRGTEAFF

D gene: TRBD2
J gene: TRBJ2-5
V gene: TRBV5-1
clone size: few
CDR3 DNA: TGCGCCAGCAGCCGGGATAGCGGGGACCAAGAGACCCAGTACTTC
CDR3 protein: CASSRDSGDQETQYF

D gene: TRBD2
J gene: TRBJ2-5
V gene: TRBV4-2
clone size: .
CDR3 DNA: TGTGCCAGCAGCGTAGCAGCGGGAGGGCCAGGAGAGACCCAGTACTTC
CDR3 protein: CASSVAAGGPGETQYF

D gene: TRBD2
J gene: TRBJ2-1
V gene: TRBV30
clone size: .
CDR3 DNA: TGTGCCTCCCTCGGGACTAGCGGCAATGAGCAGTTCTTC
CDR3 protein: CASLGTSGNEQFF

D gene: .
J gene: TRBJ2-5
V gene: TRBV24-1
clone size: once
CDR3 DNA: TGTGCCACCAGTGATTTCAAGGAGCCCCAAGAGACCCAGTACTTC
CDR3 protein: CATSDFKEPQETQYF

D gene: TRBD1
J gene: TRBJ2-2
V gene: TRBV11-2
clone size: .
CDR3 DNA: TGTGCCAGCAGCCGATATACAGGGGGCATCGGGGAGCTGTTTTTT
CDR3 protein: CASSRYTGGIGELFF

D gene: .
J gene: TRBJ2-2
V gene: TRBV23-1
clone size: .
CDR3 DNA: TGCGCCAGCAGTCAACTCCTTAGGGAGCGAGGGACGAACACCGGGGAGCTGTTTTTT
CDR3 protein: CASSQLLRERGTNTGELFF

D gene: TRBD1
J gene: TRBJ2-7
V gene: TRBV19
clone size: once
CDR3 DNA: TGTGCCAGTACTCCCGGACAGGGTCTCCACGAGCAGTACTTC
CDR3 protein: CASTPGQGLHEQYF

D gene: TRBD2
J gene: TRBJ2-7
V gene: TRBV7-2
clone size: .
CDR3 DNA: TGTGCCAGCAGCTTAGGTCCTAGCGGGGACTACGAGCAGTACTTC
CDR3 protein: CASSLGPSGDYEQYF

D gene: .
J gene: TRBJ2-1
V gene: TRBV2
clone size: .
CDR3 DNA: TGTGCCAGCACCCGCGAGAAGGGGGTTGAGCAGTTCTTC
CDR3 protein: CASTREKGVEQFF

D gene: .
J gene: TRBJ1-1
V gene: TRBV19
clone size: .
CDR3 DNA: TGTGCCAGTAGTATCGACAGGTTTATGAACACTGAAGCTTTCTTT
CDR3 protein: CASSIDRFMNTEAFF

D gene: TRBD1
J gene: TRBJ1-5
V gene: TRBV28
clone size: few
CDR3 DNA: TGTGCCAGCAGTTCAGGGGGCACCAATCAGCCCCAGCATTTT
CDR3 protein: CASSSGGTNQPQHF

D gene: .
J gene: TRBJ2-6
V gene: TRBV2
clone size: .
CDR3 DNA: TGTGCCAGCAGACCCGACATGTCTGGGGCCAACGTCCTGACTTTC
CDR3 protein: CASRPDMSGANVLTF

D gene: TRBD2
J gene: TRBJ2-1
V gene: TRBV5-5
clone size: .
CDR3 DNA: TGTGCCAGCAGCACGTGGACTAGCGGGAGGCTAAATGAGCAGTTCTTC
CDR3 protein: CASSTWTSGRLNEQFF

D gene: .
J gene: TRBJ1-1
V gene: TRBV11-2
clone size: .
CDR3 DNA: TGTGCCAGCAGCTCTGGGGGTGGCGGGGCTGAAGCTTTCTTT
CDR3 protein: CASSSGGGGAEAFF

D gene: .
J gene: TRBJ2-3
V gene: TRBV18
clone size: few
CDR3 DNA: TGTGCCAGCTCACCACGGGGCGGGGAAGGGCAGTATTTT
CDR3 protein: CASSPRGGEGQYF

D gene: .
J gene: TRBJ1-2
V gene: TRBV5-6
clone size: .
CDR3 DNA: TGTGCCAGCAGCTTGGTAGCAGGGGCGGTAGCTGGCTACACCTTC
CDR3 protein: CASSLVAGAVAGYTF

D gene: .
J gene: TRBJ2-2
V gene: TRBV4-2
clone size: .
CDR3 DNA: TGTGCCAGCAGCCAAGGGTCTAGCCAACCCACCGGGGAGCTGTTTTTT
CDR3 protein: CASSQGSSQPTGELFF

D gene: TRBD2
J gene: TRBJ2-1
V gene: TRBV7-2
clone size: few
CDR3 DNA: TGTGCCAGCAGCTTTCGCACTAGCGGGAGCAATGAGCAGTTCTTC
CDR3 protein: CASSFRTSGSNEQFF

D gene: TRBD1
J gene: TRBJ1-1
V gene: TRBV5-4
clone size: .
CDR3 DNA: TGTGCCAGCAGCGGACTCCGACAGGGAGACGCTTTCTTT
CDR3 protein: CASSGLRQGDAFF

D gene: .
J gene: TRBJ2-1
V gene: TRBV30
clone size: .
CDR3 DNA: TGTGCCTGGAGTGGGCTAGTGTTCCCCAATGAGCAGTTCTTC
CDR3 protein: CAWSGLVFPNEQFF

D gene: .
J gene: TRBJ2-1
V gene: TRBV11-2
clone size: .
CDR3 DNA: TGTGCCAGCAGCTTAGTGGGGGGCGGGAGAAGAGGTGAGCAGTTCTTC
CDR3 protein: CASSLVGGGRRGEQFF